These 4 T cell receptor beta chains were all obtained from the same sample, sequenced in a study of blood T cell repertoires in COVID-19. The table came from immunoSEQ multiplex PCR; TCRdb's copy has only in-frame clones and leaves some out. The sample has roughly 59,000 clones, approximately 80% seen once; the top ten hold roughly 13%. Sequencing was carried out using peripheral blood. The receptor set was obtained from a man older than 75 with acute or convalescent COVID-19.

The CDR3 DNA follows: TGTGCCAGCAGCCGGGCCCTGACAGGGGGGACCCAGTACTTC. It yields the protein CASSRALTGGTQYF. The chain couples TRBV11-3 to TRBJ2-5, with 9 bases matching TRBD1. The V and J ends lost 5 bases and 7 bases, in that order; junction bases with no gene match: 8. This CDR3 spans 14 amino acids. Germline-derived CDR1 and CDR2 are SGHNT and YENEEA.

As DNA, the CDR3 is TGTGCCAGTACCAAGGGACAGCTCAATCAGCCCCAGCATTTT. This sequence encodes CASTKGQLNQPQHF. V is TRBV19 and J is TRBJ1-5; 7 bases align to TRBD1. Germline CDR1 and CDR2: LNHDA and SQIVND (reference sequence). The CDR3 totals 14 residues. V lost 7 bases to trimming and J lost 3 bases; unmatched junction nucleotides: 6. The entire variable domain, with the rest obtained from reference TRBV19 and TRBJ1-5, is as follows: DGGITQSPKYLFRKEGQNVTLSCEQNLNHDAMYWYRQDPGQGLRLIYYSQIVNDFQKGDIAEGYSVSREKKESFPLTVTSAQKNPTAFYLCASTKGQLNQPQHFGDGTRLSIL.

The CDR3 loop reads CASSSGGTGFNEQYF. The CDR3 DNA reads as TGCGCCAGCAGCTCCGGGGGGACAGGGTTCAACGAGCAGTACTTC. This chain uses TRBV5-1 with TRBJ2-7; 9 nucleotides line up with TRBD1. The CDR3 totals 15 residues. CDR1 SGHRS and CDR2 YFSETQ come from the germline V gene. The V gene end was trimmed by 3 bases and the J gene end by 5 bases; junction bases not matched to a gene: 9.

The gene calls are TRBV29-1 and TRBJ2-7; perhaps TRBD2 as D (6 bases). Trimming shortened V by 6 bases and J by 5 bases, and 26 bases separated the two germline ends. The CDR3 runs to 16 residues. Looked up from germline, CDR1 is SQVTM and CDR2 is ANQGSEA. Here the CDR3 reads CSVAGSSSPTGNEQYF. The CDR3 coding sequence is TGCAGCGTGGCGGGGTCGTCCAGCCCCACCGGGAACGAGCAGTACTTC.